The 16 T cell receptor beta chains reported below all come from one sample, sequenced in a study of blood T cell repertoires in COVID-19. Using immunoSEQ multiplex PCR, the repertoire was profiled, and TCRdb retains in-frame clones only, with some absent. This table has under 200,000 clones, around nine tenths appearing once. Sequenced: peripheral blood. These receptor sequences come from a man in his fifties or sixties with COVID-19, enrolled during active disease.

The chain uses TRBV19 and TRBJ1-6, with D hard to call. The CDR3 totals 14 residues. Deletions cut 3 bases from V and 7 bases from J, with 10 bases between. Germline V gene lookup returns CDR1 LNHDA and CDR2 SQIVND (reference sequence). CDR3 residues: CASSIYRQNSPLHF. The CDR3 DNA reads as TGTGCCAGTAGTATCTACAGACAAAATTCACCCCTCCACTTT.

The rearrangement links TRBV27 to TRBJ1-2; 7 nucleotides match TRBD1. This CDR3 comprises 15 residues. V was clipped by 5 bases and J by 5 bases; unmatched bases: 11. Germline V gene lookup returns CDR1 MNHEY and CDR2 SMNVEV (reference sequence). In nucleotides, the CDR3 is TGTGCCAGCAGTACACAGGGGTATAGGGAATATGGCTACACCTTC. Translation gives CASSTQGYREYGYTF.

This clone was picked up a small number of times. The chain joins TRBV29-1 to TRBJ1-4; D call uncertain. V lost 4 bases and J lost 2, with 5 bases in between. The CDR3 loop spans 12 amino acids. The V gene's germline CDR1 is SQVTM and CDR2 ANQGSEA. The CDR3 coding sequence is TGCAGCGTTGGTTCGACTAATGAAAAACTGTTTTTT. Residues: CSVGSTNEKLFF.

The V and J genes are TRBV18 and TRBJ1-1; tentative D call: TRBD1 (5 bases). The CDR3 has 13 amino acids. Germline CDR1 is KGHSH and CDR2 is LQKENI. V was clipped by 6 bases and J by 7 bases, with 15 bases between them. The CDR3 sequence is CASSPQDNGEAFF. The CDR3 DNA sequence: TGTGCCAGCTCCCCCCAGGACAACGGTGAAGCTTTCTTT.

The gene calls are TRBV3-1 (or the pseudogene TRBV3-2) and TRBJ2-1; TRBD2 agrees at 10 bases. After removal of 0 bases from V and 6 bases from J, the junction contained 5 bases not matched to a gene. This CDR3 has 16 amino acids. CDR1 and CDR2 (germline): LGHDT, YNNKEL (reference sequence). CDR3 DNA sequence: TGTGCCAGCAGCCAAGAGATAGCGGGAGGTTCCAATGAGCAGTTCTTC. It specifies CASSQEIAGGSNEQFF.

The CDR3 reads CASSPRDRAYEQYF. The CDR3 region has the DNA TGTGCCAGCAGCCCCCGGGACAGGGCCTACGAGCAGTACTTC. The chain combines TRBV3-1 (or the pseudogene TRBV3-2) with TRBJ2-7; TRBD1 aligns across 9 bases. The CDR3 runs 14 residues. Germline CDR1 is LGHDT and CDR2 is YNNKEL (reference sequence). V trimming: 4 bases; J trimming: 2 bases; junction bases outside the gene matches: 3.

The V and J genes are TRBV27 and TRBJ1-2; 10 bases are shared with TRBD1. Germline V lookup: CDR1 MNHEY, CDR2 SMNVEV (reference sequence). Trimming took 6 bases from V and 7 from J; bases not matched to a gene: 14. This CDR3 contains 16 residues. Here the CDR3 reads CASRTVSGQGRVGYTF. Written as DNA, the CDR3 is TGTGCCAGCAGGACTGTCTCGGGACAGGGGAGGGTTGGCTACACCTTC.

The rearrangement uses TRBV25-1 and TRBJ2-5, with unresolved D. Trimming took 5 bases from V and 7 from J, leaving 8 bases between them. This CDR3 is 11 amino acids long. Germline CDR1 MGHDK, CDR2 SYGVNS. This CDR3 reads CASSLERTQYF. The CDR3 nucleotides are TGTGCCAGCAGTCTAGAGAGGACCCAGTACTTC.

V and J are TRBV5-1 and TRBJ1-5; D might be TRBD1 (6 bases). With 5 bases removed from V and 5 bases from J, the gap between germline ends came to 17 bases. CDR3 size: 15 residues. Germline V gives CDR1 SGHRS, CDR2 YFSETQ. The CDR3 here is CASSRGGGIDQPQHF. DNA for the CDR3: TGCGCCAGCAGTCGGGGAGGGGGTATCGATCAGCCCCAGCATTTT.

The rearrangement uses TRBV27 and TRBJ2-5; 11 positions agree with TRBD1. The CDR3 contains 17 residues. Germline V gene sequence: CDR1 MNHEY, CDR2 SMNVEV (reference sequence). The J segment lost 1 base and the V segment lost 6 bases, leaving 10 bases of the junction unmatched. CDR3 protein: CASRLLGGTGGQETQYF. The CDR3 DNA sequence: TGTGCCAGCAGGCTACTGGGGGGGACAGGGGGCCAAGAGACCCAGTACTTC.

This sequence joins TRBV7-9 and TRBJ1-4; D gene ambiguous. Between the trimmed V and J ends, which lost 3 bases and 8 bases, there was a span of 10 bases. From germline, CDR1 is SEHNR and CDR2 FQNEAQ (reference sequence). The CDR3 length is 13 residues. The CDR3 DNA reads TGTGCCAGCAGCTTTAATACGGGAGAAAAACTGTTTTTT. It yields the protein CASSFNTGEKLFF.

This CDR3 is CSVAEGAAAEAFF. The CDR3, as DNA: TGCAGCGTTGCGGAGGGGGCGGCTGCTGAAGCTTTCTTT. This chain connects TRBV29-1 to TRBJ1-1; 7 bases match TRBD1. The germline V gene encodes CDR1 SQVTM and CDR2 ANQGSEA. Germline trimming cut 4 bases from V and 6 bases from J; bases unmatched to any gene: 8. There are 13 residues in the CDR3.

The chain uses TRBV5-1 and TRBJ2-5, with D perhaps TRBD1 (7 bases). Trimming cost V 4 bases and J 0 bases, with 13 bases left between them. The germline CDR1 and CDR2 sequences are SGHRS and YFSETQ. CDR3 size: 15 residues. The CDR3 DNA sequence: TGCGCCAGCAGCCACGGGGGACAGTACCAAGAGACCCAGTACTTC. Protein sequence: CASSHGGQYQETQYF.

The CDR3 reads CASSSTNRGPYTF. The DNA of the CDR3 is TGTGCCAGCAGTTCCACTAACAGGGGACCCTACACCTTC. The J gene is TRBJ1-2, the V gene TRBV28, with 7 bases matching TRBD1. CDR3 size: 13 residues. Trimming cost V 4 bases and J 10 bases; bases outside gene matches: 9. Germline-derived CDR1 and CDR2 are MDHEN and SYDVKM.

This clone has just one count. The CDR3 here is CASTRDRDSNQPQHF. CDR3 nucleotides: TGTGCCAGCACCCGGGACAGGGATAGCAATCAGCCCCAGCATTTT. The chain joins TRBV6-5 to TRBJ1-5; 9 positions agree with TRBD1. Germline lookup yields CDR1 MNHEY and CDR2 SVGAGI. The length of the CDR3 is 15 residues. The V gene end was trimmed by 7 bases and the J gene end by 0 bases; junction bases not matched to a gene: 4.

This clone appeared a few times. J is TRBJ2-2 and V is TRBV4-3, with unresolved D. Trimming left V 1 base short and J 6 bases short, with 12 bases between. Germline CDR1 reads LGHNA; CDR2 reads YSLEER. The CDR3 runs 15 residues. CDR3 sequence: CASSQVSGSPGELFF. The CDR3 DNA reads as TGCGCCAGCAGCCAAGTGTCGGGTTCCCCCGGGGAGCTGTTTTTT.